One sample yielded the 20 T cell receptor beta chains listed below, sequenced in a study of CDR3 diversity in severe acne. One entry per CDR3 protein, called by TCRdb with MiXCR from the PCR reads. The repertoire holds approximately 90,000 distinct CDR3 sequences, with about 50% as singletons. Sequenced material: blood. The receptors originated from a male donor in good health, serving as a control.

On this clonotype: Given the absence of the conserved phenylalanine or tryptophan at the CDR3 end, a read error is likely. Because the CDR3's place on the DNA is in doubt, the DNA is left out and the CDR3 is given as listed by TCRdb. The rearrangement links TRBV10-3 to TRBJ2-2; the table's D call TRBD1 went unverified against the DNA. The V gene's germline CDR1 is ENHRY and CDR2 SYGVKD. The CDR3 is 16 amino acids long, termini counted. The CDR3 here is CASREQGRANTGELVL.

The chain combines TRBV29-1 with TRBJ2-7, with 7 nucleotides matching TRBD2. This CDR3 has 16 residues. Unmatched junction bases numbered 14, after V lost 2 bases and J lost 4 bases. Germline CDR1 is SQVTM and CDR2 is ANQGSEA. CDR3 amino acids: CSVELPLIASGYEQYF. Written as DNA, the CDR3 is TGCAGCGTTGAACTCCCCCTTATTGCTAGCGGTTACGAGCAGTACTTC.

The rearrangement uses TRBV12-3 or TRBV12-4 and TRBJ1-1; D call uncertain. The CDR3 sequence is 13 residues long. Trimming removed 5 bases from V and 0 bases from J, with 7 bases in between. The DNA for the CDR3 is TGTGCCAGCAGTACAAAGGTGAACACTGAAGCTTTCTTT. Translating it yields CASSTKVNTEAFF.

Note on this clonotype: The CDR3 end shows no conserved phenylalanine or tryptophan, and so a read error is likely. The V and J genes are TRBV28 and TRBJ1-5; 10 bases are a match to TRBD1. The CDR3 runs to 15 residues. Trimming took 5 bases from V and 6 from J; bases not matched to a gene: 7. CDR1 MDHEN and CDR2 SYDVKM come from the germline V gene. The chain's CDR3 is CASSTRQGASQPQHS. The CDR3 DNA follows: TGTGCCAGCAGTACTAGACAGGGGGCCTCTCAGCCCCAGCATTCT.

In the case of this clonotype: This may come from a read error, since a much larger clone is one base off. The chain employs TRBV12-5 and TRBJ2-1; either TRBD1 or TRBD2 may supply D (5 bases each). The CDR3 has 18 residues. Germline V gene data show CDR1 as LGHNT and CDR2 as FRNRAP. The CDR3 loop reads CASGPPWGVGSSCNEQFF. DNA of the CDR3: TGTGCTAGTGGCCCCCCCTGGGGCGTAGGGAGCTCCTGCAATGAGCAGTTCTTC.

This clonotype came up many times. The chain joins TRBV29-1 to TRBJ1-1; D not certain. This CDR3 is built from 12 residues. The germline V gene has CDR1 SQVTM and CDR2 ANQGSEA. Deletions cut 3 bases from V and 4 bases from J, with 9 bases between. CDR3 sequence: CSVEGQSTEAFF. The CDR3 nucleotides read TGCAGCGTTGAGGGCCAGAGCACTGAAGCTTTCTTT.

This clonotype showed up many times. V gene TRBV10-2 combines with J gene TRBJ2-7; D is ambiguous. Trimming shortened V by 5 bases and J by 4 bases, and 12 bases separated the two germline ends. Per germline, CDR1 WSHSY and CDR2 SAAADI. This CDR3 spans 13 amino acids. CDR3 amino acids: CASSKRAEYEQYF. The CDR3 bases are TGCGCCAGCAGTAAAAGGGCAGAATACGAGCAGTACTTC.

The rearrangement links TRBV6-5 to TRBJ2-5, with D perhaps matching TRBD1 or TRBD2 (5 bases each). V was cut by 5 bases and J by 8 bases, with 18 bases left in between. Germline assignment: CDR1 MNHEY and CDR2 SVGAGI. CDR3 size: 14 residues. For the CDR3, the DNA is TGTGCCAGCAGTGAAGTGGGGAGAGGGGACACCCAGTACTTC. This translates into CASSEVGRGDTQYF.

The V call is TRBV18, the J call TRBJ1-4; weak D call: TRBD1 (6 bases). In germline, CDR1 is KGHSH, CDR2 LQKENI. The CDR3 loop spans 14 amino acids. V was trimmed by 2 bases and J by 5 bases, leaving 9 bases between them. The CDR3 region is CASSPVGQNEKLFF. As DNA, the CDR3 is TGTGCCAGCTCACCAGTCGGACAGAATGAAAAACTGTTTTTT.

This clonotype has just one count. The chain carries TRBV2 and TRBJ2-5, with TRBD2 matching 10 bases. CDR1 is SNHLY and CDR2 is FYNNEI in the germline V gene. The length of the CDR3 is 15 residues. Unmatched junction bases numbered 7, after V lost 7 bases and J lost 2 bases. The CDR3 loop is CASTSGTSEQETQYF. DNA for the CDR3: TGTGCCAGCACCTCGGGGACTAGCGAACAAGAGACCCAGTACTTC.

The rearrangement links TRBV10-3 to TRBJ2-5; 8 bases line up with TRBD2. V dropped 3 bases and J dropped 1; count of bases not matched to a gene: 7. The CDR3 sequence is 16 residues long. Germline CDR1 ENHRY, CDR2 SYGVKD. The CDR3 nucleotides read TGTGCCATCAGTGAAGGTGGTAGCGGGATCCAAGAGACCCAGTACTTC. Translating it yields CAISEGGSGIQETQYF.

At least ten counts were recorded for this clonotype. This chain joins TRBV7-6 and TRBJ2-2; possibly TRBD1 for D (5 bases). Deletions cut 1 base from V and 7 bases from J, with 10 bases between. The length of the CDR3 is 14 residues. Germline values: CDR1 SGHVS, CDR2 FNYEAQ. DNA of the CDR3: TGTGCCAGCAGCTTAGGTCAGGGTAACGGGGAGCTGTTTTTT. Amino acid sequence: CASSLGQGNGELFF. Looking up the rest from reference TRBV7-6 and TRBJ2-2 gives the full variable domain: GAGVSQSPRYKVTKRGQDVALRCDPISGHVSLYWYRQALGQGPEFLTYFNYEAQQDKSGLPNDRFSAERPEGSISTLTIQRTEQRDSAMYRCASSLGQGNGELFFGEGSRLTVL.

This clonotype has only a few counts. The V call is TRBV10-3, the J call TRBJ2-7, with D possibly being TRBD1 (6 bases). There are 18 residues in the CDR3. V was cut by 3 bases and J by 1 base, with 22 bases left in between. CDR1 is ENHRY, CDR2 SYGVKD, per germline. The DNA of the CDR3 is TGTGCCATCAGTGACCCTTCAGACCGGGACATAATATCCTACGAGCAGTACTTC. Amino acids: CAISDPSDRDIISYEQYF.

The chain has TRBV20-1 and TRBJ2-7; 9 bases map to TRBD1. The germline gives CDR1 DFQATT, CDR2 SNEGSKA (reference sequence). CDR3 length equals 13 residues. The junction had 3 bases not matched to a gene; V was cut back by 3 bases and J by 3 bases. CDR3 amino acids: CSASRDRDYEQYF. The CDR3 bases are TGCAGTGCTAGCCGGGACAGGGACTACGAGCAGTACTTC.

The rearrangement joins TRBV7-9 to TRBJ1-3; D call uncertain. This CDR3 has 13 amino acids. Germline CDR1 SEHNR, CDR2 FQNEAQ (reference sequence). Trimming removed 2 bases at V and 4 bases at J, with 6 bases between. CDR3 DNA sequence: TGTGCCAGCAGCTTATTCTTGGGAAACACCATATATTTT. Its protein is CASSLFLGNTIYF.

The V and J genes are TRBV10-3 and TRBJ2-7; no reliable D call. CDR1 and CDR2 (germline): ENHRY, SYGVKD. V was clipped by 4 bases and J by 0 bases, with 7 bases between them. This CDR3 is built from 13 residues. The CDR3, as DNA: TGTGCCATCAGTGGATCCAACTCCTACGAGCAGTACTTC. Its translation: CAISGSNSYEQYF.

This clonotype was observed a handful of times. V usage is TRBV2 and J usage is TRBJ1-5, with 10 bases that match TRBD1. The junction had 20 bases not matched to a gene; V was cut back by 8 bases and J by 4 bases. The germline gives CDR1 SNHLY, CDR2 FYNNEI. The CDR3 totals 19 residues. The CDR3 sequence: CASGAGTGATLVGNQPQHF. Here the CDR3 DNA reads TGTGCCAGCGGGGCCGGGACAGGGGCGACCCTGGTTGGGAATCAGCCCCAGCATTTT.

This clonotype is medium-sized by share. The rearrangement uses TRBV10-1 and TRBJ2-3; no reliable D call. CDR1 WNHNN and CDR2 SYGVQD come from the germline V gene (reference sequence). The CDR3 is 15 amino acids. V lost 3 bases and J 3 bases, leaving 13 bases between the germline ends. CDR3 sequence: CASSESPSRTDTQYF. In DNA, the CDR3 is TGCGCCAGCAGTGAAAGCCCTTCGCGGACAGATACGCAGTATTTT.

This clonotype has a handful of counts. The chain is built from TRBV6-1 and TRBJ2-7; TRBD1 might be the D (6 bases). Per germline, CDR1 MNHNS and CDR2 SASEGT. This CDR3 spans 13 amino acids. Deletions cut 6 bases from V and 0 bases from J, with 9 bases between. The CDR3 spells CASRQGFSYEQYF. The DNA of the CDR3 is TGTGCCAGCAGACAGGGATTCTCCTACGAGCAGTACTTC.

This clonotype has at least ten counts. The V gene is TRBV30, the J gene TRBJ2-1, with D tentatively TRBD2 (5 bases). The CDR3 covers 11 residues. CDR1 and CDR2 from the germline V gene are GTSNPN and SVGIG (reference sequence). V lost 0 bases and J lost 13, with 10 bases in between. The CDR3 bases are TGTGCCTGGAGTGTGAAGGGAGCCCAGTTCTTC. Its protein product is CAWSVKGAQFF. The variable domain in full, completed from reference TRBV30 and TRBJ2-1, reads SQTIHQWPATLVQPVGSPLSLECTVEGTSNPNLYWYRQAAGRGLQLLFYSVGIGQISSEVPQNLSASRPQDRQFILSSKKLLLSDSGFYLCAWSVKGAQFFGPGTRLTVL.